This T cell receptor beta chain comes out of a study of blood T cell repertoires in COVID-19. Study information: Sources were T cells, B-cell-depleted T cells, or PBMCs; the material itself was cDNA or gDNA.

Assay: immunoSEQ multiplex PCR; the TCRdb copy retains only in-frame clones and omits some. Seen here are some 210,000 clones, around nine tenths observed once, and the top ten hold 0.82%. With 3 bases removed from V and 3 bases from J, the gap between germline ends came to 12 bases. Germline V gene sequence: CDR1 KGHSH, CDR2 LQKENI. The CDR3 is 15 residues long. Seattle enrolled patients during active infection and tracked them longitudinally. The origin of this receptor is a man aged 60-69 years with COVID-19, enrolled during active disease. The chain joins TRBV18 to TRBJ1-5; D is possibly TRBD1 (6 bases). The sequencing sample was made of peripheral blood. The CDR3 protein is CASSPQGYDNQPQHF. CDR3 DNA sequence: TGTGCCAGCTCACCCCAGGGGTACGACAATCAGCCCCAGCATTTT.